The 19 T cell receptor beta chains given below trace back to one sample, sequenced in a study of prognosis after radiotherapy for stage I lung cancer. Genomic DNA was subjected to two-round multiplex PCR for amplification of TCR beta CDR3. For every TRBV and TRBJ gene, a specific primer was used in first-round PCR. TCRdb called the multiplex PCR reads again in MiXCR, with one record for every CDR3 protein. The top ten hold roughly three fifths of the sample, which has tens of thousands of distinct CDR3 sequences, about 40% seen once. The specimen was PBMCs, collected before or after stereotactic body radiation therapy (not recorded which). These receptors all come from a donor over 45 with non-small cell lung cancer.

Many counts were recorded for this clonotype. The chain is built from TRBV2 and TRBJ1-6; 9 nucleotides agree with TRBD1. The CDR3 is 14 amino acids. V trimming: 4 bases; J trimming: 9 bases; junction bases outside the gene matches: 4. Germline loops: CDR1 SNHLY, CDR2 FYNNEI. Written as DNA, the CDR3 is TGTGCCAGCAGTGCACAGGGGGCAGGTTCACCCCTCCACTTT. Its translation: CASSAQGAGSPLHF.

This clonotype appeared a few times. A much larger clone is a single base away; this may be a read error. The chain recombines TRBV6-2 or TRBV6-3 with TRBJ1-2, with TRBD1 identical over 7 bases. In germline, CDR1 is MNHEY, CDR2 SVGEGT. The CDR3 spans 13 residues. CDR3 nucleotide sequence: TGTGGAACAGGGGAGGGGGGGGACTATGGCTACACCTTC. Its protein is CGTGEGGDYGYTF.

This clonotype occurred many times. The V gene is TRBV12-3 or TRBV12-4, the J gene TRBJ1-1, with unresolved D. The CDR3 consists of 14 residues. V gave up 6 bases and J gave up 1 base, with 12 bases separating them. CDR3 bases: TGTGCCAGCAGCCCCTCACGGGGGAACACTGAAGCTTTCTTT. This codes for CASSPSRGNTEAFF.

V is TRBV7-8 and J is TRBJ2-7, with 7 bases fitting TRBD2. V was clipped by 5 bases and J by 0 bases; unmatched bases: 7. Germline V gene lookup returns CDR1 SGHVS and CDR2 FQNEAQ. The CDR3 is 15 residues long. CDR3 DNA sequence: TGTGCCAGCAGCGGCGGCGGGGGAAGCTCCTACGAGCAGTACTTC. It codes for CASSGGGGSSYEQYF.

In the case of this clonotype: A far larger clone is one nucleotide away, so this likely arose from a read error. The V and J genes are TRBV10-3 and TRBJ2-1, with 8 bases identical to TRBD2. Per germline, CDR1 ENHRY and CDR2 SYGVKD. There are 15 residues in the CDR3. CDR3: CASSLGSGIYNEHFF. The CDR3 DNA sequence: TGTGCCAGCAGTTTGGGTAGCGGGATCTACAATGAGCATTTCTTC.

V and J are TRBV6-2 or TRBV6-3 and TRBJ2-1; 12 nucleotides align to TRBD2. Per germline, CDR1 MNHEY and CDR2 SVGEGT. The CDR3 loop spans 14 amino acids. With V trimmed by 8 bases and J by 6 bases, 5 bases remained unmatched. DNA of the CDR3: TGTGCCAGCCACCCTAGCGGGAGGGTCAATGAGCAGTTCTTC. Protein product: CASHPSGRVNEQFF.

This clonotype was seen repeatedly, ten times or more. J is TRBJ2-2 and V is TRBV20-1, with D hard to call. Trimming removed 0 bases at V and 11 bases at J, with 7 bases between. Germline loops: CDR1 DFQATT, CDR2 SNEGSKA (reference sequence). The CDR3 contains 11 residues. The CDR3 bases are TGCAGTGCTAGAGATAATAACGAGCTGTTTTTT. Translating it yields CSARDNNELFF.

Worth noting for this clonotype: Just one base apart from a much larger clone, this may be a read error. This chain joins TRBV28 and TRBJ1-2, with D unclear. Looked up from germline, CDR1 is MDHEN and CDR2 is SYDVKM. The CDR3 has 15 residues. CDR3 amino acids: CAISLYGGPNYGYTF. The DNA for the CDR3 is TGTGCCATCAGTTTATACGGCGGACCTAACTATGGCTACACCTTC.

This clonotype was recorded many times. Relative to the germline gene, one junction end is altered; a read error may explain this. The chain employs TRBV19 and TRBJ1-3; 8 bases are a match to TRBD1. From germline, CDR1 is LNHDA and CDR2 SQIVND (reference sequence). The CDR3 is 16 amino acids. The CDR3 DNA reads as TGTGCCAGTAGGATAGGACAGGGAATGACTGGAAACACCATATATTTT. It yields the protein CASRIGQGMTGNTIYF.

This clonotype was detected many times. The chain combines TRBV11-3 with TRBJ2-6; D call uncertain. Trimming left V 5 bases short and J 2 bases short, with 13 bases between. This CDR3 is 16 amino acids long. Germline V gene sequence: CDR1 SGHNT, CDR2 YENEEA. As DNA, the CDR3 is TGTGCCAGCAGCCCACAGACCGCTCCTGGGGCCAACGTCCTGACTTTC. Translated: CASSPQTAPGANVLTF.

This clonotype has just a few counts. This could be a read error, since a much larger clone is one nucleotide away. The chain is built from TRBV5-6 and TRBJ1-6; 7 bases are a match to TRBD1. The CDR3 loop spans 15 amino acids. Germline values: CDR1 SGHDT, CDR2 YYEEEE. The CDR3 sequence: CAISLVPGGDSPLHF. The CDR3 nucleotides are TGTGCCATCAGCTTGGTTCCAGGGGGTGATTCACCCCTCCACTTT.

The V gene is TRBV5-1, the J gene TRBJ1-6, with 9 bases lining up with TRBD1. The J segment lost 8 bases and the V segment lost 5 bases, leaving 5 bases of the junction unmatched. The CDR3 covers 14 residues. Looked up from germline, CDR1 is SGHRS and CDR2 is YFSETQ. CDR3 DNA: TGCGCCAGCAGAATACAGGGGGCGGATTCACCCCTCCACTTT. Translated: CASRIQGADSPLHF. Supplemented by reference TRBV5-1 and TRBJ1-6, the full variable domain reads KAGVTQTPRYLIKTRGQQVTLSCSPISGHRSVSWYQQTPGQGLQFLFEYFSETQRNKGNFPGRFSGRQFSNSRSEMNVSTLELGDSALYLCASRIQGADSPLHFGNGTRLTVT.

This clonotype has at least ten counts. In DNA form, the CDR3 reads TGTGCCAGCAGTTTAGCGGGCCGAGGGGGAGATACGCAGTATTTT. It yields the protein CASSLAGRGGDTQYF. The J gene is TRBJ2-3, the V gene TRBV12-3 or TRBV12-4; TRBD1 is a possible D gene (6 bases). The CDR3 extends over 15 amino acids. V lost 0 bases, J lost 5 bases, and 12 bases lay in between.

In regard to this clonotype: A read error may be the cause here, since a much bigger clone is one base away. J is TRBJ1-1 and V is TRBV7-9; D is unresolved. The V gene's germline CDR1 is SEHNR and CDR2 FQNEAQ (reference sequence). Trimming cost V 3 bases and J 11 bases, with 16 bases left between them. CDR3 size: 13 residues. The DNA for the CDR3 is TGTGCCAGCAGCTTCGTGGATACGCGGGTTGCTTTCTTT. Translation gives CASSFVDTRVAFF. Full variable domain (remainder filled in from reference TRBV7-9 and TRBJ1-1): DTGVSQNPRHKITKRGQNVTFRCDPISEHNRLYWYRQTLGQGPEFLTYFQNEAQLEKSRLLSDRFSAERPKGSFSTLEIQRTEQGDSAMYLCASSFVDTRVAFFGQGTRLTVV.

A note on this clonotype: The junction differs from germline at one of its ends, possibly a read error. The CDR3 loop is CASSFRGRTDQPQHF. DNA for the CDR3: TGTGCCAGCAGTTTTCGGGGGAGAACCGATCAGCCCCAACATTTT. The rearrangement joins TRBV12-3 or TRBV12-4 to TRBJ1-5; D is possibly TRBD1 (5 bases). The CDR3 sequence is 15 residues long.

This clonotype came up many times. This chain joins TRBV4-1 and TRBJ1-2; 10 bases line up with TRBD1. CDR3 size: 15 residues. The germline gives CDR1 MGHRA, CDR2 YSYEKL. V was clipped by 4 bases and J by 5 bases; unmatched bases: 7. The CDR3: CASSLPGQGKYGYTF. The DNA for the CDR3 is TGCGCCAGCAGCCTACCGGGACAGGGGAAATATGGCTACACCTTC.

This clonotype has a count of ten or more. The chain recombines TRBV10-3 with TRBJ2-7, with 11 bases matching TRBD2. J lost 2 bases, V lost 5 bases, and 5 bases had no gene match. The CDR3 consists of 15 residues. Looked up from germline, CDR1 is ENHRY and CDR2 is SYGVKD. In nucleotides, the CDR3 is TGTGCCATCAGTTCCGGGACTAGCGGACCCTACGAGCAGTACTTC. Its protein is CAISSGTSGPYEQYF.

On this clonotype: This likely came from a read error, as a far larger clone is one base away. The rearrangement links TRBV12-3 or TRBV12-4 to TRBJ1-5; D not certain. V gave up 7 bases and J gave up 4 bases, with 20 bases separating them. The CDR3 is made up of 16 amino acids. CDR3 sequence (DNA): TGTGCCAGCACCCTTAGTTGGGTCAGGAGAAATCAGCCCCAGCATTTT. Its protein is CASTLSWVRRNQPQHF.

Turning to this clonotype: A single base is all that separates this from a far larger clone, so a read error is likely. The chain employs TRBV2 and TRBJ2-3; 10 nucleotides line up with TRBD2. The CDR3 has 16 residues. The ends lost 5 bases at V and 4 bases at J; junction bases unmatched: 9. The germline V gene encodes CDR1 SNHLY and CDR2 FYNNEI. The DNA for the CDR3 is TGTGCCAGCAGTCGGCTAGCGGGAGTGGGGGCAGATACGCAGTATTTT. Translating it yields CASSRLAGVGADTQYF.